This T cell receptor (beta chain) was captured by sequencing in a study of blood T cells in healthy people across ages. Overall study results and limits: Older age went with lower TCR beta diversity per million T cells, in a roughly linear way.

Combining a sample-barcoded 5' primer with a J-beta primer mix, a second PCR ran for 7 to 11 cycles. Using its own MiXCR run on the 5' RACE reads, TCRdb lists one record per CDR3 protein. Counted here are about 1.4 million distinct CDR3 sequences, approximately 59% occurring once; the ten biggest clones make up 6.5% to 8.5%. Concerning this clonotype itself: As yet, its antigen is unknown.

The CDR3 runs to 14 residues. Germline values: CDR1 SGHKS, CDR2 YYEKEE (reference sequence). Trimming left V 4 bases short and J 4 bases short, with 15 bases between. The sequence was collected from a man between 18 and 35 years old in good health. The chain employs TRBV5-5 and TRBJ2-7; D unresolved. The material sequenced was blood. For the CDR3, the DNA is TGTGCCAGCAGCGTACGGCAGACTTTATACGAGCAGTACTTC. Translation gives CASSVRQTLYEQYF.